The clone carrying this T cell receptor beta chain was observed a few times. The record originates from a study of T cell changes during pregnancy in multiple sclerosis. Profiling relied on immunoSEQ multiplex PCR, and the TCRdb table lists in-frame clones only, not all of them. The sample lists tens of thousands of clones, around nine tenths occurring once. The specimen was CD4+ T cells from peripheral blood mononuclear cells, collected in the first trimester of pregnancy. The sequence came from a female donor in good health, enrolled as a control in a pregnancy study.

The CDR3 coding sequence is TGCGCCAGCAGCTTGGGTTGGAGAGGGGAGCAGTACTTC. Translating it yields CASSLGWRGEQYF. The V call is TRBV5-1, the J call TRBJ2-7, with a possible D match to TRBD2 (5 bases). The CDR3 is 13 amino acids. Germline V gene data show CDR1 as SGHRS and CDR2 as YFSETQ. V lost 0 bases and J lost 7, with 11 bases in between. Full variable domain (remainder filled in from reference TRBV5-1 and TRBJ2-7): KAGVTQTPRYLIKTRGQQVTLSCSPISGHRSVSWYQQTPGQGLQFLFEYFSETQRNKGNFPGRFSGRQFSNSRSEMNVSTLELGDSALYLCASSLGWRGEQYFGPGTRLTVT.